This TCR beta chain stems from a study of OX40 agonist ivuxolimab in advanced cancers. Study information: Dose-escalation patients were diagnosed with hepatocellular carcinoma, melanoma, renal cell cancer or head and neck cancer. Notes on the study in general: The expanded peripheral T cells' antigen specificity was not determined. Some nonresponders additionally presented with little normalized T-cell clonal expansion.

Trimming cost V 5 bases and J 2 bases, with 13 bases left between them. This CDR3 has 15 amino acids. The germline V gene has CDR1 SGHAT and CDR2 FQNNGV. Clones were read by immunoSEQ multiplex PCR, and TCRdb kept only the in-frame ones, dropping some. The table lists 75,000 to 95,000 clones, roughly 90% of them singletons. This clone was counted a few times. The antigen remains undetermined. The rearrangement links TRBV11-2 to TRBJ1-3; D gene ambiguous. This specimen was CD4+ or CD8+ T cells sorted from blood, taken in a trial of the OX40 agonist ivuxolimab. The clonotype comes from an adult with an advanced solid tumor such as melanoma, head and neck, liver or kidney cancer. The CDR3 here is CASSQHGFPGNTIYF. In DNA form, the CDR3 reads TGTGCCAGCAGCCAACACGGCTTTCCTGGAAACACCATATATTTT.